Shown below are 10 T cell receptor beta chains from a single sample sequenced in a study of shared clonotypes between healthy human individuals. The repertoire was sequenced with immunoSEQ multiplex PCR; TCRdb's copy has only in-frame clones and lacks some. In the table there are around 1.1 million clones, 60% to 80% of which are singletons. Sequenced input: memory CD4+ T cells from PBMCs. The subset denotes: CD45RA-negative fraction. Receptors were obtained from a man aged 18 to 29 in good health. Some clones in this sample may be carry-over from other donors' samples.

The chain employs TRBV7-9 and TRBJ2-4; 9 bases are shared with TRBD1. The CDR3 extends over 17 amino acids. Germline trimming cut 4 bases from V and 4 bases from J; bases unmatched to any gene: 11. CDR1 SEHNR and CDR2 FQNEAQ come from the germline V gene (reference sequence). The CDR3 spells CASSSHRGQLRKNIQYF. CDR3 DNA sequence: TGTGCCAGCAGCTCGCACAGGGGGCAGTTGAGAAAAAACATTCAGTACTTC.

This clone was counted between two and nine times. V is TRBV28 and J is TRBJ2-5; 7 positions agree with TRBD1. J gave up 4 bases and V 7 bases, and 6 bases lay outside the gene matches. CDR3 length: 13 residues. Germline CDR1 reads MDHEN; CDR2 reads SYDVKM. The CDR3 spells CASKGAFRETQYF. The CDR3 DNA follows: TGTGCCAGCAAGGGGGCTTTTCGAGAGACCCAGTACTTC.

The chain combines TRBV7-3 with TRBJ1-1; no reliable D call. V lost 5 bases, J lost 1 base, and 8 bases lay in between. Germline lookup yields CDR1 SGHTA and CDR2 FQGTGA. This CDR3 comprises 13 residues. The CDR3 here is CASSHQENTEAFF. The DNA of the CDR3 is TGTGCCAGCAGCCATCAGGAGAACACTGAAGCTTTCTTT.

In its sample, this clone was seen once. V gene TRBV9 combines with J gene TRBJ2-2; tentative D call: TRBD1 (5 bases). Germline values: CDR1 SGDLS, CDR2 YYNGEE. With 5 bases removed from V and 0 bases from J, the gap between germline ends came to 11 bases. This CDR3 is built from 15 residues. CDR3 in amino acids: CASSDSGTNTGELFF. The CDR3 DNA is TGTGCCAGCAGTGACTCAGGGACGAACACCGGGGAGCTGTTTTTT.

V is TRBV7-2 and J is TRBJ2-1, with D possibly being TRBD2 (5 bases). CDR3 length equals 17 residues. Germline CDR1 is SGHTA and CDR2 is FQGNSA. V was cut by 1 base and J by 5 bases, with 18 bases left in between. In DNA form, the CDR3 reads TGTGCCAGCAGCTTAGGCGGGCCAAGCCCGACGCACAATGAGCAGTTCTTC. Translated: CASSLGGPSPTHNEQFF.

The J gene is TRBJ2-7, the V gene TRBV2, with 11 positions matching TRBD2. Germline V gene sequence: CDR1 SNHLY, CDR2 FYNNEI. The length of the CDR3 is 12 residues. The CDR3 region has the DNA TGTGCTAGCGGGAGGGCCGATTACGAGCAGTACTTC. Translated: CASGRADYEQYF.

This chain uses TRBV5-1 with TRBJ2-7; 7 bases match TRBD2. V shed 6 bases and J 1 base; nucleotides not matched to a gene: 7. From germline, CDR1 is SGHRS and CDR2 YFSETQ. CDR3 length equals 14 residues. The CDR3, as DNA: TGCGCCAGCATGGGGACTACCTCGTCCTACGAGCAGTACTTC. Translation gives CASMGTTSSYEQYF.

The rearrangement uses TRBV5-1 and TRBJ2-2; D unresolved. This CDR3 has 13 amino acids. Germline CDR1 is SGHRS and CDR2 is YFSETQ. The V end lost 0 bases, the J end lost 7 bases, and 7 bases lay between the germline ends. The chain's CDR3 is CASSLAALGELFF. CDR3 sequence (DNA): TGCGCCAGCAGCTTGGCGGCCCTCGGGGAGCTGTTTTTT. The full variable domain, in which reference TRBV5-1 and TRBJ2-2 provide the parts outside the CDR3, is KAGVTQTPRYLIKTRGQQVTLSCSPISGHRSVSWYQQTPGQGLQFLFEYFSETQRNKGNFPGRFSGRQFSNSRSEMNVSTLELGDSALYLCASSLAALGELFFGEGSRLTVL.

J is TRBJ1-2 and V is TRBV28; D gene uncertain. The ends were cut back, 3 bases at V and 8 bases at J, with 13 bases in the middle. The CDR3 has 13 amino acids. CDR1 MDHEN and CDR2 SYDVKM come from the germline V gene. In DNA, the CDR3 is TGTGCCAGCAGTTTTTCAGGCCCTGGAGGCTACACCTTC. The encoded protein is CASSFSGPGGYTF.

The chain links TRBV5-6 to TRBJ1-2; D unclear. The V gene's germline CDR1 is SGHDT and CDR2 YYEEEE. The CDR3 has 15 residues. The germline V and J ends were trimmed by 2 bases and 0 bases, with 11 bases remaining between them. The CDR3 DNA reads TGTGCCAGCAGCTTTTGGCCAGGAACTAACTATGGCTACACCTTC. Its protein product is CASSFWPGTNYGYTF.